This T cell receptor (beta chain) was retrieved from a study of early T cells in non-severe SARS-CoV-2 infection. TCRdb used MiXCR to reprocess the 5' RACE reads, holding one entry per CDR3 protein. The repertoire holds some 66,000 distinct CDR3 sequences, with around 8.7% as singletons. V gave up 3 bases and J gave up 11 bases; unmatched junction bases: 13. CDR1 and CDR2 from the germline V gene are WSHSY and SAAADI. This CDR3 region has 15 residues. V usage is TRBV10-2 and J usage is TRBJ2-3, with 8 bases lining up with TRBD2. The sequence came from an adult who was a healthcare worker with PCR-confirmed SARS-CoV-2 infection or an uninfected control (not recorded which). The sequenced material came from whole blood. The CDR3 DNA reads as TGCGCCAGCAGTGATCGAGACACTAGCGGAGCTGGGCAGTATTTT. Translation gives CASSDRDTSGAGQYF.